Sequencing of this T cell receptor (beta chain) was carried out in a study of blood T cell repertoires in COVID-19. Study summary: Samples representing acute and convalescent COVID-19 were sourced from the United States, Italy and Spain. The cDNA or gDNA used as material had been derived from T cells, B-cell-depleted T cells, or PBMCs.

Original processing methods: From reference gene primer amplification, estimates of nucleated cell counts were derived. Assay used: immunoSEQ multiplex PCR; TCRdb lists only in-frame clones, some missing. From that table come the V and J calls and clone size; the DNA was used to work out D and trimming. The sample yields more than 100,000 clones, over 75% seen once. V shed 5 bases and J shed 5 bases, with 15 bases lying between them. From germline, CDR1 is SEHNR and CDR2 FQNEAQ (reference sequence). There are 14 residues in the CDR3. This clone was seen only a few times. The gene calls are TRBV7-9 and TRBJ1-2; no firm D call. This clonotype originated in a man older than 75 with acute or convalescent COVID-19. The material sequenced was peripheral blood. The CDR3 DNA reads TGTGCCAGCAGCCCTGGCGGAGGAGTATATGGCTACACCTTC. The encoded protein is CASSPGGGVYGYTF.